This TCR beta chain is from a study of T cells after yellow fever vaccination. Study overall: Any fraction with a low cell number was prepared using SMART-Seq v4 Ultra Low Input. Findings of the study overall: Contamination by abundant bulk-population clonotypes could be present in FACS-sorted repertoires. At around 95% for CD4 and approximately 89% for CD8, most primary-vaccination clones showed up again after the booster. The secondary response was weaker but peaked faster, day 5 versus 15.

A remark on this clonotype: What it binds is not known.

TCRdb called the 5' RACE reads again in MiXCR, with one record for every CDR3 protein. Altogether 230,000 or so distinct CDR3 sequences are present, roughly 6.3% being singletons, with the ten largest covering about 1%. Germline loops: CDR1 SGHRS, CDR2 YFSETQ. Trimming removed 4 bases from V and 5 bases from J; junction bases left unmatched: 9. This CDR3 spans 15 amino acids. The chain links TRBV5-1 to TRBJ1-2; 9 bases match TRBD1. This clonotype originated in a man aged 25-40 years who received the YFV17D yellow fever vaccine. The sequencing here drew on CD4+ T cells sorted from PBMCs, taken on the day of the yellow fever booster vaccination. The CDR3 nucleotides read TGCGCCAGCAGCCCGACAGGGGGACCCTCTTATGGCTACACCTTC. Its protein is CASSPTGGPSYGYTF.